This T cell receptor beta chain was captured by sequencing in a study of T cells in Graves' hyperthyroidism and ophthalmopathy. RNA transcripts provided the source from which TCR beta CDR3 regions were amplified. The HTBI primer set was used in a first-round RT-PCR of the TCR CDR3. A single record per CDR3 protein comes from TCRdb applying MiXCR to the multiplex PCR reads. In the table there are approximately 690,000 distinct CDR3 sequences, about 15% of which are singletons. This clonotype was detected a few times. Antigen unknown. Study-wide points: Also found in blood were most expanded thyroid clonotypes above 0.001.

The specimen was blood. This receptor was taken from a woman aged 45 to 65 with Graves' ophthalmopathy.

The CDR3 loop reads CAAGGSPYEQYF. The CDR3 region has the DNA TGTGCCGCCGGCGGGAGCCCTTACGAGCAGTACTTC. The J gene is TRBJ2-7, the V gene TRBV6-1, with TRBD2 identical over 7 bases. Germline V CDR1 and CDR2: MNHNS, SASEGT. After removal of 11 bases from V and 4 bases from J, the junction contained 8 bases not matched to a gene. This CDR3 spans 12 amino acids.